This T cell receptor beta chain was captured in a study of T-cell reconstitution after alpha-beta-depleted transplantation in children (dated by TCRdb to 2016 to 2017). For the wider study: Using TCR repertoire profiling, the study followed T-cell immune reconstitution in a quantitative way in children after TCRalphabeta/CD19-depleted allogeneic hematopoietic cell transplantation. Overall study results and their limits: Over subsequent months, a decline in hyperexpanded clone frequencies was noted, and after one year, T-cell counts and TCRbeta diversity were mostly ascribed to newly produced T cells. In some patients, high TCRbeta diversity at day 60 was attributed to recipient T cells and intrathymic progenitors that had survived conditioning. Apparently early alphabetaT-cell count recovery about two months after transplant reportedly relied on only several hundred rapidly expanded clones derived from non-depleted graft cells.

Library construction relied on PCR. The sequencing machine was an Illumina HiSeq 2500. TCR libraries were prepared with molecular barcoding, using unique molecular identifiers to normalize TCRbeta repertoire quantification. The public reads were quality trimmed at Q25 with fastp and then assembled into clones with MiXCR by TCRdb, keeping productive beta chains. All rows with the same CDR3 protein become a single entry with the most common DNA and genes. This sample is represented by about 980,000 distinct CDR3 sequences; around 30% of them were singletons. Of the sample, about 28% falls within the top ten clones. Sample treatment or condition, as interpreted from the label and publication: allogeneic hematopoietic cell transplantation with graft depleted of TCRalphabeta T cells and CD19 B cells. Transplant recipients were children who received TCRalphabeta/CD19-depleted allogeneic hematopoietic cell grafts.

This clonotype was detected once. Its cognate antigen has yet to be identified. The record has no base qualities; no much larger clone is one base away. The junction shows trimming of 6 bases on V and 1 base on J, plus 19 bases between the germline ends. Spanning cysteine to phenylalanine, the CDR3 consists of 16 amino acids. CDR3 DNA only is kept here, 48 bases in frame from base 1. The germline V gene (reference sequence) provides CDR1 DFQATT and CDR2 SNEGSKA. This TCR derives from a boy younger than two who had a stem cell transplant for SCID, so the T cells may come from the graft donor. Specimen: PBMCs, mostly from graft donor cells, collected 360 days after TCRalphabeta/CD19-depleted stem cell transplant. The chain was built from TRBV20-1 and TRBJ2-1; TRBD2 could be the D gene, as 6 bases match. Read as DNA, the sequence is TGCAGTGCGGGAAAAGCGGGCCAGACGTCCTACAATGAGCAGTTCTTC. Its protein product is CSAGKAGQTSYNEQFF.